A selection of T cell receptor beta chains follows, all from one sample in a study of blood T cell repertoires in COVID-19. Using immunoSEQ multiplex PCR, the repertoire was profiled, and TCRdb retains in-frame clones only, with some absent. Of approximately 100,000 clones listed, roughly 72% are singletons. Sequenced input: peripheral blood. All receptors come from an elderly man with acute or convalescent COVID-19. CDR3s include the opening cysteine and the closing phenylalanine or tryptophan. The order of the fields is D gene, clone size, J gene, V gene, CDR3 protein, CDR3 DNA. D genes are given only for firm matches. Size values are once, few and many counts, or a class for expanded clones, and some rows have none.

TRBD1	NA	TRBJ2-7	TRBV9	CASSVGQGAYEQYF	TGTGCCAGCAGCGTAGGACAGGGGGCCTACGAGCAGTACTTC
TRBD1	few	TRBJ2-7	TRBV28	CASSSQRQGTPYEQYF	TGTGCCAGCAGTTCTCAGCGACAGGGAACCCCCTACGAGCAGTACTTC
TRBD2	NA	TRBJ2-1	TRBV27	CASSFGLAGAAYNEQFF	TGTGCCAGCAGTTTCGGACTAGCGGGAGCTGCCTACAATGAGCAGTTCTTC
NA	NA	TRBJ2-4	TRBV3-1/TRBV3-2	CASSQDPRYGIQYF	TGTGCCAGCAGCCAAGATCCACGATACGGCATTCAGTACTTC
TRBD1	few	TRBJ1-5	TRBV2	CASRGTEAQPQHF	TGTGCCAGCAGGGGGACAGAGGCTCAGCCCCAGCATTTT
NA	NA	TRBJ2-5	TRBV7-9	CASSKGGLETQYF	TGTGCCAGCAGCAAGGGAGGATTGGAGACCCAGTACTTC
NA	NA	TRBJ1-6	TRBV28	CASSPPQGLNSPLHF	TGTGCCAGCAGCCCGCCCCAGGGACTGAATTCACCCCTCCACTTT
NA	few	TRBJ2-3	TRBV11-2	CASSLERWGRTDTQYF	TGTGCCAGCAGCTTAGAAAGGTGGGGGAGGACAGATACGCAGTATTTT
NA	few	TRBJ2-5	TRBV5-1	CASTRGGEAETQYF	TGCGCCAGCACCCGCGGCGGGGAGGCAGAGACCCAGTACTTC
NA	NA	TRBJ2-4	TRBV11-2	CASSFAEVNIQYF	TGTGCCAGCAGCTTTGCGGAGGTGAACATTCAGTACTTC
TRBD1	once	TRBJ2-7	TRBV28	CASSSTGVHEQYF	TGTGCCAGCAGTTCGACAGGGGTCCACGAGCAGTACTTC
TRBD1	NA	TRBJ2-7	TRBV28	CASSLGGQGYQQYF	TGTGCCAGCAGTTTAGGGGGACAGGGTTACCAGCAGTACTTC
NA	NA	TRBJ2-3	TRBV18	CASSPHREDTQYF	TGTGCCAGCTCACCTCACCGAGAAGATACGCAGTATTTT
TRBD1	NA	TRBJ2-7	TRBV3-1/TRBV3-2	CASSQRGLFAGQGAEQYF	TGTGCCAGCAGCCAAAGGGGGCTCTTTGCGGGCCAGGGGGCCGAGCAGTACTTC
TRBD1	NA	TRBJ2-5	TRBV5-5	CASSSDRETQYF	TGTGCCAGCAGCTCGGACAGGGAGACCCAGTACTTC
NA	many	TRBJ2-2	TRBV11-3	CASSPTKRAGELFF	TGTGCCAGCAGCCCAACTAAGAGGGCTGGGGAGCTGTTTTTT
NA	few	TRBJ2-7	TRBV5-4	CASSLSLSGAYEQYF	TGTGCCAGCAGCTTGTCCCTATCGGGAGCCTACGAGCAGTACTTC
TRBD2	few	TRBJ2-7	TRBV10-3	CAISESILAGAEQYF	TGTGCCATCAGTGAGTCGATACTAGCGGGAGCGGAGCAGTACTTC
NA	NA	TRBJ1-1	TRBV10-3	CAISGRGGGANTEAFF	TGTGCCATCAGTGGGCGTGGGGGGGGCGCAAACACTGAAGCTTTCTTT
NA	NA	TRBJ1-3	TRBV4-1	CASSQDPRGTIYF	TGCGCCAGCAGCCAAGATCCGAGAGGGACCATATATTTT
TRBD2	NA	TRBJ2-6	TRBV29-1	CSVGTTGANVLTF	TGCAGCGTGGGGACTACTGGGGCCAACGTCCTGACTTTC
NA	once	TRBJ2-3	TRBV11-3	CASSLDGSADTQYF	TGTGCCAGCAGCTTAGACGGGAGCGCAGATACGCAGTATTTT
NA	NA	TRBJ2-1	TRBV3-1/TRBV3-2	CASSQYGYNEQFF	TGTGCCAGCAGCCAGTACGGTTACAATGAGCAGTTCTTC
TRBD1	NA	TRBJ1-2	TRBV2	CASSLEGQGASGYTF	TGTGCCAGCAGTCTTGAAGGACAGGGGGCTTCTGGCTACACCTTC
TRBD2	many	TRBJ2-3	TRBV28	CASSSGTSGRVTDTQYF	TGTGCCAGCAGTTCTGGGACTAGCGGGAGGGTGACAGATACGCAGTATTTT
TRBD2	few	TRBJ2-3	TRBV27	CASSSLPSGSTDTQYF	TGTGCCAGCAGTTCGCTACCTAGCGGTAGCACAGATACGCAGTATTTT
TRBD1	NA	TRBJ1-5	TRBV2	CASRPGGGGQPQHF	TGTGCCAGCAGGCCAGGGGGAGGTGGTCAGCCCCAGCATTTT
TRBD1	few	TRBJ1-1	TRBV5-4	CASSPGQGFYTEAFF	TGTGCCAGCAGCCCGGGACAGGGGTTTTACACTGAAGCTTTCTTT
TRBD1	few	TRBJ2-7	TRBV5-1	CASTPGGGQGVHEQYF	TGCGCCAGCACCCCTGGGGGTGGACAGGGAGTACACGAGCAGTACTTC
NA	few	TRBJ1-1	TRBV7-9	CASSPTGDGGAFF	TGTGCCAGCAGCCCGACGGGAGACGGCGGAGCTTTCTTT
TRBD2	few	TRBJ2-7	TRBV5-1	CASSLAGGLFYEQYF	TGCGCCAGCAGCTTAGCGGGAGGCCTTTTCTACGAGCAGTACTTC
TRBD1	NA	TRBJ2-7	TRBV27	CASSFQYGDRTYEQYF	TGTGCCAGCAGTTTTCAGTATGGGGACAGGACCTACGAGCAGTACTTC
NA	NA	TRBJ1-5	TRBV7-8	CASSQLQGPAQPQHF	TGTGCCAGCAGCCAGTTACAGGGACCGGCTCAGCCCCAGCATTTT
TRBD1	NA	TRBJ2-7	TRBV10-3	CATVGDRSYEQYF	TGTGCCACCGTAGGGGACAGGAGCTACGAGCAGTACTTC
NA	NA	TRBJ2-1	TRBV10-3	CATRGGDNNNEQFF	TGTGCCACCCGGGGAGGAGATAATAACAATGAGCAGTTCTTC